These 10 T cell receptor beta chains originate from one sample sequenced in a study of blood T cells in healthy people across ages. The second PCR ran about 6 to 11 cycles with a sample-barcoded 5' primer and J-beta primers. TCRdb used MiXCR to reprocess the 5' RACE reads, holding one entry per CDR3 protein. The data show about 970,000 distinct CDR3 sequences, approximately 50% seen once. The specimen was blood. The receptors were gathered from a woman aged 60 to 75 in good health.

The chain is built from TRBV20-1 and TRBJ1-5, with unresolved D. Germline V gene data show CDR1 as DFQATT and CDR2 as SNEGSKA (reference sequence). V shed 0 bases and J shed 4 bases, with 10 bases lying between them. This CDR3 region has 14 residues. Here the CDR3 reads CSARDQVGNQPQHF. For the CDR3, the DNA is TGCAGTGCTAGAGATCAAGTCGGGAATCAGCCCCAGCATTTT.

The V gene is TRBV5-1, the J gene TRBJ2-3; 7 positions agree with TRBD1. Trimming took 1 base from V and 0 from J; bases not matched to a gene: 2. CDR3 length equals 15 residues. From germline, CDR1 is SGHRS and CDR2 YFSETQ. CDR3 loop: CASSLQGDSTDTQYF. CDR3 sequence (DNA): TGCGCCAGCAGCTTGCAGGGGGACAGCACAGATACGCAGTATTTT.

The V and J genes are TRBV28 and TRBJ2-6; D not certain. CDR3 length: 14 amino acids. The V gene lost 10 bases and the J gene lost 0 bases, with 10 bases spanning the gap. CDR1 is MDHEN and CDR2 is SYDVKM in the germline V gene. In DNA, the CDR3 is TGTGCCACAGAGCGTAACTCTGGGGCCAACGTCCTGACTTTC. The encoded protein is CATERNSGANVLTF. Full variable domain (outside the CDR3, taken from reference TRBV28 and TRBJ2-6): DVKVTQSSRYLVKRTGEKVFLECVQDMDHENMFWYRQDPGLGLRLIYFSYDVKMKEKGDIPEGYSVSREKKERFSLILESASTNQTSMYLCATERNSGANVLTFGAGSRLTVL.

The rearrangement links TRBV7-3 to TRBJ2-3; D is undetermined. From germline, CDR1 is SGHTA and CDR2 FQGTGA. CDR3 length equals 15 residues. With 5 bases removed from V and 1 base from J, the gap between germline ends came to 13 bases. For the CDR3, the DNA is TGTGCCAGCAGCCAGACCGGAAAAGGCACAGATACGCAGTATTTT. Amino acid sequence: CASSQTGKGTDTQYF.

This chain uses TRBV12-3 or TRBV12-4 with TRBJ2-5; 8 nucleotides line up with TRBD1. Near its end, the DNA agrees better with TRBJ2-7, so the J call may be wrong. The CDR3 has 16 residues. The CDR3 DNA is TGTGCCAGCAGTGGACAGGGTGCAAGTGAATCTTACGAGCAGTACTTC. The encoded protein is CASSGQGASESYEQYF.

This clonotype turned up a few times. The V gene is TRBV13, the J gene TRBJ1-4; D is unclear. Germline V gives CDR1 PRHDT, CDR2 FYEKMQ (reference sequence). This CDR3 is built from 13 residues. With 4 bases removed from V and 8 bases from J, the gap between germline ends came to 11 bases. CDR3 in amino acids: CASSSQRAEKLFF. The CDR3, as DNA: TGTGCCAGCAGCTCCCAGCGGGCGGAAAAACTGTTTTTT.

V is TRBV28 and J is TRBJ1-1, with D unresolved. In germline, CDR1 is MDHEN, CDR2 SYDVKM. The CDR3 is made up of 11 amino acids. V was pared by 6 bases and J by 6 bases, with 8 bases between. The CDR3 nucleotides are TGTGCCAGCAGCACCAGAGCTGAAGCTTTCTTT. This encodes CASSTRAEAFF.

The chain carries TRBV7-9 and TRBJ2-4; TRBD2 might be the D (5 bases). The J call may be incorrect, as the DNA end agrees better with TRBJ2-7. CDR3 length: 15 amino acids. Germline CDR1 SEHNR, CDR2 FQNEAQ (reference sequence). For the CDR3, the DNA is TGTGCCAGCAGCCTTGGCGGGCCGCTACCCTACGAGCAGTACTTC. As protein: CASSLGGPLPYEQYF.

The CDR3 nucleotides are TGTGCCAGCAGTTTACTTCAGTCGAACACTGAAGCTTTCTTT. It encodes CASSLLQSNTEAFF. The J gene is TRBJ1-1, the V gene TRBV12-3 or TRBV12-4; D gene unclear. The CDR3 spans 14 residues. V lost 2 bases and J 1 base, leaving 8 bases between the germline ends.

The table lists this clonotype with a few counts. The rearrangement uses TRBV12-3 or TRBV12-4 and TRBJ1-1; TRBD1 matches 8 bases. V gave up 2 bases and J gave up 0 bases; unmatched junction bases: 2. This CDR3 is 15 amino acids long. CDR3 in DNA: TGTGCCAGCAGTTTACAGGGGGCGATGAACACTGAAGCTTTCTTT. This gives the protein CASSLQGAMNTEAFF.